The T cell receptor beta chain under discussion was sequenced for a study of T cells expressing NK-cell markers. Study background: The TCR beta repertoires originated in sorted CD3+CD56+NKG2C+, CD3+CD56+NKG2C- and CD3+CD56-NKG2C+ T cells. In the group of eight sequenced donors, seven were HCMV-seropositive and one was seronegative.

What made the TCR beta cDNA was 5'RACE template switching with UMIs. TCRdb reprocessed the 5' RACE reads, keeping one entry per CDR3 protein, no DNA. The sample data list about 410,000 distinct CDR3 sequences. General study points: Similarly, these clonotypes led the CD3+CD56-NKG2C+ fraction as well in a handful of donors.

The CDR3 consists of 17 residues. Germline V CDR1 and CDR2: SGHRS, YFSETQ. As concerns this clonotype: Its target is unknown.

This TCR derives from a woman aged 45-65 years in good health. This chain links TRBV5-1 with TRBJ2-1; TCRdb gives TRBD1 as the D gene, but with no DNA this cannot be confirmed. The specimen was blood T cells: a sorted CD56 or NKG2C T cell subset, CD4+ or CD8+ T cells, or bulk PBMC T cells (not recorded which). This chain's CDR3 is CASFDRGEGQGVNEQFF.